Listed below are T cell receptor beta chains from one sample, sequenced in a study of T cell responses to AZD1222 COVID-19 vaccine. Here immunoSEQ multiplex PCR was the method, and the copy in TCRdb shows in-frame clones only, minus some. The repertoire includes about 160,000 clones, around 93% of them detected once, and about 3.8% sits in the top ten. The sequences come from peripheral blood, collected 28 days after the second AZD1222 dose. These receptors all stem from an adult who received the AZD1222 COVID-19 vaccine. The CDR3 runs from the conserved cysteine through the conserved F or W. Fields, in order: D gene, V gene, J gene, clone size, CDR3 DNA, CDR3 protein. A D gene is named only where the DNA matches it firmly. Expanded clones are given a class, and other clones once, few, many or no size at all.

>-|TRBV6-5|TRBJ2-3|-
TGTGCCAGCAGTTACCTGGGAGGGGGGACAGATACGCAGTATTTT
CASSYLGGGTDTQYF
>-|TRBV27|TRBJ1-1|-
TGTGCCAGCAGTTCCTACTCGCGGGACACTGAAGCTTTCTTT
CASSSYSRDTEAFF
>TRBD2|TRBV11-1|TRBJ2-5|-
TGTGCCAGCAGCCAGTCGGCGGGGGGAGGCCAAGAGACCCAGTACTTC
CASSQSAGGGQETQYF
>-|TRBV30|TRBJ2-7|-
TGTGCCTGGAGTGTGGGCATCTCCTACGAGCAGTACTTC
CAWSVGISYEQYF
>-|TRBV3-1/TRBV3-2|TRBJ1-1|-
TGTGCCAGCAGCCAAGGACAGATGAACACTGAAGCTTTCTTT
CASSQGQMNTEAFF
>-|TRBV11-3|TRBJ2-3|-
TGTGCCAGCAGCCTTAGTGGGGCGCCTTTAACAGATACGCAGTATTTT
CASSLSGAPLTDTQYF
>-|TRBV27|TRBJ1-4|-
TGTGCCAGCAGTTTCTGGGGTCTAGGGAGGGATGAAAAACTGTTTTTT
CASSFWGLGRDEKLFF
>-|TRBV4-1|TRBJ1-2|once
TGCGCCAGCAGCCACTTACGGGCAGGGGATACTAACTATGGCTACACCTTC
CASSHLRAGDTNYGYTF
>TRBD1|TRBV6-5|TRBJ2-7|-
TGTGCCAGCACGTTGAGGACAGGGGTTAGGTACGAGCAGTACTTC
CASTLRTGVRYEQYF
>-|TRBV6-1|TRBJ2-3|-
TGTGCCAGCAGTAATAGGGCTCCAGATACGCAGTATTTT
CASSNRAPDTQYF
>TRBD1|TRBV27|TRBJ1-2|-
TGTGCCAGCGCCCAGGGGGGCTTTAACTATGGCTACACCTTC
CASAQGGFNYGYTF
>-|TRBV3-1/TRBV3-2|TRBJ2-7|-
TGTGCCAGCAGCCACAACAGGGCGGGATACGAGCAGTACTTC
CASSHNRAGYEQYF
>TRBD1|TRBV6-5|TRBJ1-2|-
TGTGCCAGCAGCTACAGGGGGCCCTACTATGGCTACACCTTC
CASSYRGPYYGYTF
>-|TRBV28|TRBJ1-4|-
TGTGCCAGCAGTTTTTTCACCCCACGAATCGGTAGTAATGAAAAACTGTTTTTT
CASSFFTPRIGSNEKLFF
>TRBD2|TRBV7-2|TRBJ2-1|-
TGTGCCAGCAGCTCCATAGCGGGAGGGCGCAATGAGCAGTTCTTC
CASSSIAGGRNEQFF
>-|TRBV3-1/TRBV3-2|TRBJ2-3|-
TGTGCCAGCAGCCAATGGACTAGCACAGATACGCAGTATTTT
CASSQWTSTDTQYF
>-|TRBV5-1|TRBJ1-2|-
TGCGCCAGCAGCTTTGGGGGGGTGGAAGGCTATGGCTACACCTTC
CASSFGGVEGYGYTF
>TRBD1|TRBV9|TRBJ1-5|-
TGTGCCAGCAGCGTAGATGACAGGGGGCTGACGAGCAATCAGCCCCAGCATTTT
CASSVDDRGLTSNQPQHF
>-|TRBV6-5|TRBJ2-7|-
TGTGCCAGCAGGGGTAGCGGAATAAGAGCCTACGAGCAGTACTTC
CASRGSGIRAYEQYF
>TRBD2|TRBV27|TRBJ2-7|-
TGTGCCAGCAGTTTAAAGTCACTAGCGGGAGCCGAGCAGTACTTC
CASSLKSLAGAEQYF
>-|TRBV2|TRBJ1-4|-
TGTGCCAGCAGGGCGGGGGACACCGGGAATGAAAAACTGTTTTTT
CASRAGDTGNEKLFF
>-|TRBV19|TRBJ1-6|once
TGTGCCAGTTCCACTTATACGGGCAGTCGTTCACCCCTCCACTTT
CASSTYTGSRSPLHF
>TRBD1|TRBV7-2|TRBJ1-2|-
TGTGCCAGCAGCATCACCGGGACAGGGGATGGCTACACCTTC
CASSITGTGDGYTF
>TRBD1|TRBV6-5|TRBJ1-1|-
TGTGCCAGCAGTTACTCAGCCACAGGGGTGGGCACTGAAGCTTTCTTT
CASSYSATGVGTEAFF
>-|TRBV5-1|TRBJ1-1|-
TGCGCCAGCAGCCCCCTGGGCAGGGAGACTGAAGCTTTCTTT
CASSPLGRETEAFF
>-|TRBV7-2|TRBJ2-1|-
TGTGCCAGCAGCTTAGCCCCCGGCGAGCAGTTCTTC
CASSLAPGEQFF
>-|TRBV6-2/TRBV6-3|TRBJ2-7|-
TGTGCCAGCAGGCCTCTAGGTATCCCCTACGAGCAGTACTTC
CASRPLGIPYEQYF
>-|TRBV3-1/TRBV3-2|TRBJ1-1|-
TGTGCCAGCAGCCAGCAGGGCCCGAACACTGAAGCTTTCTTT
CASSQQGPNTEAFF
>TRBD2|TRBV5-4|TRBJ2-1|few
TGTGCCAGCAGCTCGGGACTAGCGGACCACAATGAGCAGTTCTTC
CASSSGLADHNEQFF
>-|TRBV6-5|TRBJ1-1|-
TGTGCCAGCAGCGATAAAAGTAACACTGAAGCTTTCTTT
CASSDKSNTEAFF
>-|TRBV11-2|TRBJ2-1|-
TGTGCCGGAAGGGCAAGGAATGAGCAGTTCTTC
CAGRARNEQFF
>TRBD1|TRBV6-6|TRBJ1-3|-
TGTGCCAGCCGTCCTTCAGGGGGCCGCCGGCAAGGAAACACCATATATTTT
CASRPSGGRRQGNTIYF
>-|TRBV11-2|TRBJ1-1|-
TGTGCCAGCAGCTTTTCAGGGGTCACTGAAGCTTTCTTT
CASSFSGVTEAFF
>TRBD1|TRBV4-3|TRBJ2-7|-
TGCGCCAGCAGCCCGACAGGGGTCGAGCAGTACTTC
CASSPTGVEQYF
>TRBD1|TRBV19|TRBJ2-1|-
TGTGCCAGTAGTGTCCAGGGGGACTACAATGAGCAGTTCTTC
CASSVQGDYNEQFF
>TRBD1|TRBV7-9|TRBJ1-2|once
TGTGCCAGCAGCTTGGAGGGGGCAGCTAACTATGGCTACACCTTC
CASSLEGAANYGYTF
>-|TRBV4-3|TRBJ1-1|-
TGCGCCAGCAGCCCCTCGGGACGGTACACTGAAGCTTTCTTT
CASSPSGRYTEAFF
>-|TRBV4-1|TRBJ2-7|-
TGCGCCAGCAGCCCTACCTGGGGTGCCCCCTACGAGCAGTACTTC
CASSPTWGAPYEQYF
>-|TRBV7-2|TRBJ2-4|-
TGTGCCAGCAGCTTAGATGGGGACCCTGCCAGGGAGTTTGACTTC
CASSLDGDPAREFDF
>-|TRBV3-1/TRBV3-2|TRBJ1-5|-
TGTGCCAGCAGCCAGGGGACAAGGGGGTACAATCAGCCCCAGCATTTT
CASSQGTRGYNQPQHF
>TRBD1|TRBV7-8|TRBJ1-5|-
TGTGCCAGCAGCTTAGTGGACAGGGCGTTGAGGGGCAATCAGCCCCAGCATTTT
CASSLVDRALRGNQPQHF
>-|TRBV5-1|TRBJ1-1|-
TGCGCCAGCAGCTTGGTGGGCGCTGCGGCCACTGAAGCTTTCTTT
CASSLVGAAATEAFF
>-|TRBV12-2|TRBJ1-5|-
TGTGCAAGTCGCTTAGTAGATCTCTGGGATAGTCAGCCCCAGCATTTT
CASRLVDLWDSQPQHF